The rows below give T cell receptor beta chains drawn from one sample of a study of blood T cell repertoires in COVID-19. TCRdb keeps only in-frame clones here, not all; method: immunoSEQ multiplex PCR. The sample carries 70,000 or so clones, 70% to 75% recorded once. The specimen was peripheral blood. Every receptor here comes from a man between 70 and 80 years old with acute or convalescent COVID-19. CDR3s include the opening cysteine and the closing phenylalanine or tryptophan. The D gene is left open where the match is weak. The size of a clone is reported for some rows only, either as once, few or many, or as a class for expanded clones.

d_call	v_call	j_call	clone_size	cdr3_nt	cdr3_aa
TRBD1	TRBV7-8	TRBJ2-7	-	TGTGCCAGCAGCTTAGTCCCGGGACAGGGTGGTGGAACCTACGAGCAGTACTTC	CASSLVPGQGGGTYEQYF
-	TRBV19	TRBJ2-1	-	TGTGCCAGTAGTAGGGGGCAGGGGGGTACCAATGAGCAGTTCTTC	CASSRGQGGTNEQFF
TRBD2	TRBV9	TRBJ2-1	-	TGTGCCAGCAGCGTAGGGGGGACTAGCGGCGGGCTTGAGCAGTTCTTC	CASSVGGTSGGLEQFF
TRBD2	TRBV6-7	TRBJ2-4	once	TGTGCCAGCATTTCGACTAGCGGGAAGGCGGTAGCCAAAAACATTCAGTACTTC	CASISTSGKAVAKNIQYF
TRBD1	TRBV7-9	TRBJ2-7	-	TGTGCCAGCAGCTCTGACAGGGGCGACGAGCAGTACTTC	CASSSDRGDEQYF
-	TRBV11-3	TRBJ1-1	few	TGTGCCAGCAGCTTGTCCGGGATGAACACTGAAGCTTTCTTT	CASSLSGMNTEAFF
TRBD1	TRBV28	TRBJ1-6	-	TGTGCCAGCGCTTGGGGGGACAGGGCCGGGAATTCACCCCTCCACTTT	CASAWGDRAGNSPLHF
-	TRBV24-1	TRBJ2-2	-	TGTGCCACCAGTGATTTGAACAGAGCCGCAACCGGGGAGCTGTTTTTT	CATSDLNRAATGELFF
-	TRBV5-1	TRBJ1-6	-	TGCGCCAGCAGCCTGGAGAGCTCCTATAATTCACCCCTCCACTTT	CASSLESSYNSPLHF
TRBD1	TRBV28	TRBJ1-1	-	TGTGCCAGCAGTTTCGCGGACAGGGACACTGAAGCTTTCTTT	CASSFADRDTEAFF
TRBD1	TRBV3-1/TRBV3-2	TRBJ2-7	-	TGTGCCAGCAGCCGCGGGACAGGAGCCTACGAGCAGTACTTC	CASSRGTGAYEQYF
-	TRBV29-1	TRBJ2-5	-	TGCAGCGCCCGACTAACAGGGATGGAGACCCAGTACTTC	CSARLTGMETQYF
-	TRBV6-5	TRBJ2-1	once	TGTGCCAGCACGGAGGGTCTATACAATGAGCAGTTCTTC	CASTEGLYNEQFF
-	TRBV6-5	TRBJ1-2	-	TGTGCCAGCAGCCTAGGACAGTACTATGGCTACACCTTC	CASSLGQYYGYTF
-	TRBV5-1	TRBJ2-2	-	TGCGCCAGCAGCTTATGGACGAGGGCAGCGAACACCGGGGAGCTGTTTTTT	CASSLWTRAANTGELFF
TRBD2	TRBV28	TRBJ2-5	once	TGTGCCAGCAGTTTGCGACTAGCGGGCGTCCAAGAGACCCAGTACTTC	CASSLRLAGVQETQYF
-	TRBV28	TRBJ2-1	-	TGTGCCAGCAGTTTAACGGTGAGCTCCTACAATGAGCAGTTCTTC	CASSLTVSSYNEQFF
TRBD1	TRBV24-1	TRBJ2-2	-	TGTGCCGCCGGACAGGACCCGTGGGGGCTGTTTTTT	CAAGQDPWGLFF
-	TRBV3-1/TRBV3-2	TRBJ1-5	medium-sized	TGTGCCAGCAGCCAAGAAGGGGCAGGTCCTCAGCCCCAGCATTTT	CASSQEGAGPQPQHF
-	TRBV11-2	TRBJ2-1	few	TGTGCCAGCAGACCCACTAGCTATGAGCAGTTCTTC	CASRPTSYEQFF
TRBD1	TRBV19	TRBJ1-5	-	TGTGCCAGTAGTTCGACAGGGGGCTCCAATCAGCCCCAGCATTTT	CASSSTGGSNQPQHF
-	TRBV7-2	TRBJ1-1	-	TGTGCCAGCAGCTTAGCGGTTACCGTCAGCGGGGCTGAAGCTTTCTTT	CASSLAVTVSGAEAFF
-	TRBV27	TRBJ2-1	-	TGTGCCAGCAGTTTGCGGGGGCCGCAGTTCTACAATGAGCAGTTCTTC	CASSLRGPQFYNEQFF
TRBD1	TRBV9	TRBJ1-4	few	TGTGCCAGCAGCGATGGGGGACAGCATAATGAAAAACTGTTTTTT	CASSDGGQHNEKLFF
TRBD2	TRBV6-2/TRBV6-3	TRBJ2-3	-	TGTGCCAGCAGTAGACTAGCGGGTACAGATACGCAGTATTTT	CASSRLAGTDTQYF
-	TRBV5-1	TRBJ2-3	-	TGCGCCAGCAGGGTCCCTGAGGGAGTAATCACAGATACGCAGTATTTT	CASRVPEGVITDTQYF
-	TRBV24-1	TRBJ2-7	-	TGTGCCACCAGTGCACAGGGAGTTCACGAGCAGTACTTC	CATSAQGVHEQYF
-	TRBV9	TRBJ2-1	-	TGTGCCAGCAGCGTAGCCTCGGGGAGTAATGAGCAGTTCTTC	CASSVASGSNEQFF
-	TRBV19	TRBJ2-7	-	TGTGCCAGTAGTATAGTCCCTTCCTACGAGCAGTACTTC	CASSIVPSYEQYF